This TCR beta chain was recovered during a study of blood T cell repertoires in COVID-19. V dropped 3 bases and J dropped 3; count of bases not matched to a gene: 5. Germline assignment: CDR1 SGHRS and CDR2 YFSETQ. CDR3 size: 15 residues. TCRdb's copy holds only in-frame clones and misses some; the assay was immunoSEQ multiplex PCR. The table lists 85,000 to 120,000 clones, approximately 80% of them singletons. The chain is built from TRBV5-1 and TRBJ2-1; 8 positions agree with TRBD2. What was sequenced was peripheral blood. This receptor was taken from a man aged 80 or over with COVID-19, enrolled during active disease. CDR3 sequence: CASSWTLADYNEQFF. CDR3 sequence (DNA): TGCGCCAGCAGCTGGACACTAGCGGACTACAATGAGCAGTTCTTC.